What follows are 19 T cell receptor beta chains derived from one specimen sequenced in a study of cytomegalovirus exposure and HLA in healthy donors. The table came from immunoSEQ multiplex PCR; TCRdb's copy has only in-frame clones and leaves some out. The sample gives fewer than 250,000 clones, 80% to 85% of which show up once; around an eighth is in the top ten. Sequenced material: PBMCs. The receptor source for this set is a woman aged 25-40 years in good health and CMV-seropositive.

The CDR3 is CASSLRQDALYEQYF. DNA of the CDR3: TGTGCCAGCAGCCTACGACAGGACGCGTTGTACGAGCAGTACTTC. The chain links TRBV7-8 to TRBJ2-7; TRBD1 might be the D (6 bases). The CDR3 has 15 amino acids. Between the trimmed V and J ends, which lost 5 bases and 4 bases, there was a span of 18 bases. The germline V gene has CDR1 SGHVS and CDR2 FQNEAQ.

The V and J genes are TRBV5-1 and TRBJ2-3, with TRBD2 matching over 12 bases. The CDR3 loop spans 16 amino acids. CDR1 SGHRS and CDR2 YFSETQ come from the germline V gene. V shed 0 bases and J 1 base; nucleotides not matched to a gene: 0. CDR3 sequence: CASSLGTSGGTDTQYF. In DNA, the CDR3 is TGCGCCAGCAGCTTGGGGACTAGCGGGGGCACAGATACGCAGTATTTT.

Only one count was recorded for this clone. This chain connects TRBV2 to TRBJ2-7, with D perhaps being TRBD1 or TRBD2 (5 bases each). This CDR3 has 14 amino acids. CDR1 is SNHLY and CDR2 is FYNNEI in the germline V gene. V gave up 7 bases and J gave up 1 base, with 14 bases separating them. The CDR3 protein is CASILQEESYEQYF. CDR3 DNA: TGTGCCAGCATTTTACAGGAGGAATCCTACGAGCAGTACTTC.

This chain links TRBV27 with TRBJ2-3, with a weak D call TRBD1 (6 bases). The germline CDR1 and CDR2 sequences are MNHEY and SMNVEV (reference sequence). V was cut by 3 bases and J by 4 bases, with 17 bases left in between. The CDR3 contains 16 residues. CDR3 loop: CASSLRRDIWADTQYF. CDR3 DNA sequence: TGTGCCAGCAGTTTGCGACGGGACATCTGGGCAGATACGCAGTATTTT.

The J gene is TRBJ1-4, the V gene TRBV2; D may be TRBD1 (6 bases). The germline CDR1 and CDR2 sequences are SNHLY and FYNNEI. V was cut by 6 bases and J by 1 base, with 12 bases left in between. This CDR3 spans 15 amino acids. The CDR3 nucleotides read TGTGCCAGCAGCCTCCTAGGGGGAACTAATGAAAAACTGTTTTTT. Protein sequence: CASSLLGGTNEKLFF.

CDR3 residues: CARRRTENTEAFF. For the CDR3, the DNA is TGTGCCAGAAGACGGACGGAGAACACTGAAGCTTTCTTT. The gene calls are TRBV2 and TRBJ1-1, with D hard to call. V gave up 9 bases and J gave up 1 base, with 12 bases separating them. Germline V gene data show CDR1 as SNHLY and CDR2 as FYNNEI. This CDR3 contains 13 residues.

The chain has TRBV30 and TRBJ1-4, with D unresolved. The CDR3 has 15 residues. The V gene lost 0 bases and the J gene lost 0 bases, with 8 bases spanning the gap. Germline lookup yields CDR1 GTSNPN and CDR2 SVGIG (reference sequence). CDR3 residues: CAWSVGQTTNEKLFF. CDR3 in DNA: TGTGCCTGGAGTGTAGGGCAGACAACTAATGAAAAACTGTTTTTT. The whole variable domain, filled in from reference TRBV30 and TRBJ1-4, reads SQTIHQWPATLVQPVGSPLSLECTVEGTSNPNLYWYRQAAGRGLQLLFYSVGIGQISSEVPQNLSASRPQDRQFILSSKKLLLSDSGFYLCAWSVGQTTNEKLFFGSGTQLSVL.

This clone was observed a handful of times. The CDR3 region is CSVEVGTYGYTF. As DNA, the CDR3 is TGCAGCGTTGAAGTCGGGACTTATGGCTACACCTTC. This chain connects TRBV29-1 to TRBJ1-2, with D perhaps TRBD1 (5 bases). Germline V gene sequence: CDR1 SQVTM, CDR2 ANQGSEA. V lost 1 base and J lost 5, with 8 bases in between. The CDR3 is made up of 12 amino acids.

The V gene is TRBV5-1, the J gene TRBJ1-1; D gene unclear. Trimming removed 2 bases at V and 2 bases at J, with 10 bases between. This CDR3 contains 14 residues. Germline-derived CDR1 and CDR2 are SGHRS and YFSETQ. The CDR3: CASSLSAHNTEAFF. CDR3 bases: TGCGCCAGCAGCTTATCAGCACATAACACTGAAGCTTTCTTT.

Written as DNA, the CDR3 is TGTGCCAGCAGTTTCGGTGCAGGGAGGTCTGAAGCTTTCTTT. Translation gives CASSFGAGRSEAFF. The chain recombines TRBV27 with TRBJ1-1; D might be TRBD1 (5 bases). V was trimmed by 3 bases and J by 6 bases, leaving 14 bases between them. Germline V gene data show CDR1 as MNHEY and CDR2 as SMNVEV (reference sequence). CDR3 length equals 14 residues.

This clone occurred a few times. The chain couples TRBV5-6 to TRBJ1-2; 10 bases agree with TRBD1. The germline V gene has CDR1 SGHDT and CDR2 YYEEEE. V lost 4 bases, J lost 3 bases, and 3 bases stayed unmatched. CDR3 length: 14 amino acids. The CDR3 region has the DNA TGTGCCAGCAGCGGGGACAGGGGACACTATGGCTACACCTTC. Protein product: CASSGDRGHYGYTF.

The sample holds one count of this clone. This chain links TRBV6-4 with TRBJ1-1, with D possibly matching TRBD1 (5 bases). V was trimmed by 3 bases and J by 3 bases, leaving 8 bases between them. CDR1 MRHNA and CDR2 SNTAGT come from the germline V gene. The CDR3 is made up of 13 amino acids. The CDR3 here is CASSEFRDTEAFF. The CDR3 coding sequence is TGTGCCAGCAGTGAATTCAGGGACACTGAAGCTTTCTTT.

This chain uses TRBV2 with TRBJ2-3, with 8 bases that match TRBD1. V lost 6 bases, J lost 0 bases, and 8 bases stayed unmatched. This CDR3 is built from 16 residues. The germline V gene has CDR1 SNHLY and CDR2 FYNNEI. Here the CDR3 reads CASRTSRDRSTDTQYF. The CDR3 coding sequence is TGTGCCAGCAGGACCTCCCGGGACAGGAGCACAGATACGCAGTATTTT. The full variable domain, completed using reference TRBV2 and TRBJ2-3, is EPEVTQTPSHQVTQMGQEVILRCVPISNHLYFYWYRQILGQKVEFLVSFYNNEISEKSEIFDDQFSVERPDGSNFTLKIRSTKLEDSAMYFCASRTSRDRSTDTQYFGPGTRLTVL.

The chain joins TRBV5-5 to TRBJ2-7; D might be TRBD1 (6 bases). Germline V CDR1 and CDR2: SGHKS, YYEKEE (reference sequence). V shed 4 bases and J shed 0 bases, with 14 bases lying between them. The CDR3 covers 15 residues. This chain's CDR3 is CASSRWGQSSYEQYF. The DNA of the CDR3 is TGTGCCAGCAGCCGTTGGGGGCAAAGCTCCTACGAGCAGTACTTC.

J is TRBJ2-7 and V is TRBV7-9, with 8 positions matching TRBD1. The germline CDR1 and CDR2 sequences are SEHNR and FQNEAQ (reference sequence). V lost 3 bases, J lost 1 base, and 5 bases stayed unmatched. The CDR3 is 15 amino acids. The CDR3 region has the DNA TGTGCCAGCAGCTTTGCAGGGGGCGCATCCTACGAGCAGTACTTC. This sequence encodes CASSFAGGASYEQYF. Complete variable domain (other parts from reference TRBV7-9 and TRBJ2-7): DTGVSQNPRHKITKRGQNVTFRCDPISEHNRLYWYRQTLGQGPEFLTYFQNEAQLEKSRLLSDRFSAERPKGSFSTLEIQRTEQGDSAMYLCASSFAGGASYEQYFGPGTRLTVT.

This chain links TRBV30 with TRBJ2-7; 7 bases are a match to TRBD1. The CDR3 length is 13 residues. Germline CDR1 GTSNPN, CDR2 SVGIG (reference sequence). Trimming at V came to 8 bases and at J to 4 bases, leaving 11 bases not matched to a gene. The CDR3 nucleotides are TGTGCCCGCGCCAGGGGGTCGGGGTACGAGCAGTACTTC. Translation: CARARGSGYEQYF.

The rearrangement uses TRBV28 and TRBJ2-3; the D gene is possibly TRBD1 (6 bases). The CDR3 spans 13 residues. The germline CDR1 and CDR2 sequences are MDHEN and SYDVKM. The CDR3 bases are TGTATAACGAGTTCAGGGGCATCAGATACGCAGTATTTT. This translates into CITSSGASDTQYF. Supplemented by reference TRBV28 and TRBJ2-3, the full variable domain reads DVKVTQSSRYLVKRTGEKVFLECVQDMDHENMFWYRQDPGLGLRLIYFSYDVKMKEKGDIPEGYSVSREKKERFSLILESASTNQTSMYLCITSSGASDTQYFGPGTRLTVL.

This chain's CDR3 is CASSDTSGRSNTQYF. CDR3 sequence (DNA): TGTGCCAGCAGTGATACTAGCGGGAGGTCGAATACGCAGTATTTT. The chain combines TRBV2 with TRBJ2-3; 12 nucleotides align to TRBD2. The germline V gene has CDR1 SNHLY and CDR2 FYNNEI. Trimming took 3 bases from V and 7 from J; bases not matched to a gene: 5. The CDR3 consists of 15 residues.

The chain uses TRBV29-1 and TRBJ2-1, with 7 nucleotides matching TRBD1. Germline values: CDR1 SQVTM, CDR2 ANQGSEA. The CDR3 runs 17 residues. V trimming: 2 bases; J trimming: 0 bases; junction bases outside the gene matches: 10. The CDR3 DNA is TGCAGCGTTGAAACGGGACAGCCTCGAAGCTCCTACAATGAGCAGTTCTTC. This sequence encodes CSVETGQPRSSYNEQFF.